This entry lists 20 T cell receptor beta chains sequenced from one sample in a study of blood T cells in healthy people across ages. A second PCR of 7 to 11 cycles used a sample-barcoded 5' primer and a J-beta primer mix. TCRdb reprocessed the 5' RACE reads via MiXCR and lists one record per CDR3 protein. The repertoire holds 2 million or so distinct CDR3 sequences, with 49% as singletons. Sample: blood. These receptors all stem from a middle-aged woman in good health.

About this clonotype itself: One end of the junction varies from germline; a read error may be responsible. The genes are TRBV27 and TRBJ2-7; 9 nucleotides align to TRBD1. The CDR3 consists of 15 residues. The germline gives CDR1 MNHEY, CDR2 SMNVEV (reference sequence). CDR3 nucleotides: TGCGCCAGCAGTTTTATCGGGACAGGGCCCTACGAGCAGTACTTC. Residues: CASSFIGTGPYEQYF.

This clonotype was recorded at least ten times. This chain links TRBV12-3 or TRBV12-4 with TRBJ2-7; TRBD2 agrees at 9 bases. This CDR3 spans 14 amino acids. J was trimmed by 2 bases and V by 3 bases; bases with no gene match: 2. As DNA, the CDR3 is TGTGCCAGCAGTTTGACTAGCGGCACCTACGAGCAGTACTTC. This sequence encodes CASSLTSGTYEQYF.

V is TRBV10-3 and J is TRBJ1-1, with D possibly being TRBD1 (5 bases). The CDR3 is made up of 13 amino acids. The ends were cut back, 11 bases at V and 6 bases at J, with 19 bases in the middle. The germline CDR1 and CDR2 sequences are ENHRY and SYGVKD. CDR3 in amino acids: CAVQGLGRAEAFF. The CDR3 bases are TGTGCCGTCCAGGGATTGGGCCGCGCTGAAGCTTTCTTT.

This clonotype has at least ten counts. The chain recombines TRBV12-3 or TRBV12-4 with TRBJ1-2, with 7 bases identical to TRBD1. V trimming: 3 bases; J trimming: 6 bases; junction bases outside the gene matches: 1. The CDR3 length is 12 residues. CDR3 amino acids: CASSFDRDGYTF. For the CDR3, the DNA is TGTGCCAGCAGTTTTGACAGGGATGGCTACACCTTC.

CDR3 bases: TGTGCCTCCTCCGGGACTACCTCCTACGAGCAGTACTTC. Encoded protein: CASSGTTSYEQYF. The chain carries TRBV27 and TRBJ2-7, with 7 bases lining up with TRBD2. CDR1 and CDR2 from the germline V gene are MNHEY and SMNVEV (reference sequence). This CDR3 comprises 13 residues. V shed 11 bases and J 0 bases; nucleotides not matched to a gene: 7.

The V gene is TRBV4-1, the J gene TRBJ2-5; weak D call: TRBD2 (7 bases). V lost 3 bases to trimming and J lost 1 base, with 12 bases between them. The CDR3 is 15 residues long. CDR1 and CDR2 (germline): MGHRA, YSYEKL. CDR3 residues: CASSQGGGVQETQYF. The CDR3 DNA sequence: TGCGCCAGCAGCCAGGGAGGGGGTGTCCAAGAGACCCAGTACTTC.

The chain recombines TRBV6-2 or TRBV6-3 with TRBJ2-5; D ambiguous. V lost 5 bases to trimming and J lost 3 bases, with 10 bases between them. Looked up from germline, CDR1 is MNHEY and CDR2 is SVGEGT. The CDR3 runs 13 residues. CDR3 in amino acids: CASSRFGEETQYF. The CDR3 DNA is TGTGCCAGCAGTAGGTTTGGGGAAGAGACCCAGTACTTC.

The table lists this clonotype with a few counts. The chain combines TRBV29-1 with TRBJ2-7; 10 bases agree with TRBD1. V was pared by 4 bases and J by 5 bases, with 5 bases of the junction left unmatched. CDR3 length: 13 residues. CDR1 and CDR2 from the germline V gene are SQVTM and ANQGSEA. CDR3: CSVGGQGVHEQYF. CDR3 DNA: TGCAGCGTTGGAGGACAGGGGGTCCACGAGCAGTACTTC.

This chain links TRBV29-1 with TRBJ2-1; the D call may be TRBD1 or TRBD2 (5 bases each). The length of the CDR3 is 12 residues. The V end lost 7 bases, the J end lost 12 bases, and 19 bases lay between the germline ends. Germline V gene data show CDR1 as SQVTM and CDR2 as ANQGSEA. The CDR3 protein is CSAQGTGLRQFF. The CDR3 region has the DNA TGCAGCGCCCAAGGGACGGGGTTGAGGCAGTTCTTC.

This clonotype was recorded many times. The chain recombines TRBV4-1 with TRBJ1-2; D unresolved. Germline V gene lookup returns CDR1 MGHRA and CDR2 YSYEKL. V was clipped by 1 base and J by 5 bases, with 8 bases between them. The CDR3 loop spans 13 amino acids. CDR3 DNA: TGCGCCAGCAGCCAAGGAGGAAGTTATGGCTACACCTTC. Translating it yields CASSQGGSYGYTF.

This clonotype was seen ten or more times. The V and J genes are TRBV29-1 and TRBJ2-7, with D possibly TRBD1 on 6 matching bases. V was clipped by 5 bases and J by 1 base, with 12 bases between them. CDR1 is SQVTM, CDR2 ANQGSEA, per germline. This CDR3 contains 13 residues. The CDR3 protein is CSVSQGPSYEQYF. In nucleotides, the CDR3 is TGCAGCGTTTCACAGGGACCTTCCTACGAGCAGTACTTC.

This sequence joins TRBV6-2 or TRBV6-3 and TRBJ1-2; D is possibly TRBD1 (6 bases). The CDR3 runs to 12 residues. Germline CDR1 reads MNHEY; CDR2 reads SVGEGT. V dropped 5 bases and J dropped 7 bases, with 11 bases sitting between them. CDR3 sequence reads: CASSDPGAGYTF. CDR3 bases: TGTGCCAGCAGTGACCCAGGGGCTGGCTACACCTTC.

This rearrangement joins TRBV7-6 to TRBJ2-1; 7 nucleotides match TRBD1. Germline loops: CDR1 SGHVS, CDR2 FNYEAQ. Germline trimming cut 5 bases from V and 8 bases from J; bases unmatched to any gene: 15. The CDR3 spans 16 residues. CDR3 nucleotides: TGTGCCAGCAGCCGACAACCCGGGACAGTGAGAGATGAGCAGTTCTTC. This encodes CASSRQPGTVRDEQFF.

Notes on this clonotype: Germline is not matched at one junction end, which may reflect a read error. CDR3 nucleotide sequence: TGTGCCAGCAGCCAAGAGAGGTCGGGGGCTCTTAGCATAGATACGCAGTATTTT. This encodes CASSQERSGALSIDTQYF. V is TRBV4-2 and J is TRBJ2-3, with D tentatively TRBD1 or TRBD2 (6 bases each). This CDR3 has 18 residues. Per the germline V gene, CDR1 is LGHNA and CDR2 is YNFKEQ.

This clonotype was observed a few times. V usage is TRBV20-1 and J usage is TRBJ2-1; D uncertain. The germline V gene has CDR1 DFQATT and CDR2 SNEGSKA (reference sequence). The CDR3 sequence is 12 residues long. The V and J ends lost 8 bases and 8 bases respectively, with 16 bases between them. The CDR3 nucleotides are TGCAGTTCCGCCGACGTAGGCGATGAGCAGTTCTTC. It codes for CSSADVGDEQFF.

The chain recombines TRBV20-1 with TRBJ1-1; possible D gene TRBD1, 5 bases. Looked up from germline, CDR1 is DFQATT and CDR2 is SNEGSKA (reference sequence). V shed 3 bases and J shed 5 bases, with 16 bases lying between them. The CDR3 sequence is 14 residues long. Written as DNA, the CDR3 is TGCAGTGCTAGTCTTGGGTTAGGGGAGACTGAAGCTTTCTTT. It encodes CSASLGLGETEAFF.

The chain recombines TRBV3-1 with TRBJ1-2; 7 bases align to TRBD1. With V trimmed by 3 bases and J by 6 bases, 7 bases remained unmatched. The CDR3 has 14 residues. The germline CDR1 and CDR2 sequences are LGHDT and YNNKEL (reference sequence). The CDR3 protein is CASSHTEGAHGYTF. DNA of the CDR3: TGTGCCAGCAGCCATACGGAGGGGGCACATGGCTACACCTTC.

V and J are TRBV5-4 and TRBJ2-7; 7 bases map to TRBD1. In germline, CDR1 is SGHNT, CDR2 YYREEE (reference sequence). The length of the CDR3 is 15 residues. V gave up 6 bases and J gave up 2 bases; unmatched junction bases: 11. CDR3 sequence: CASTRGTVRPYEQYF. In DNA, the CDR3 is TGTGCCAGCACTAGAGGGACAGTGAGACCCTACGAGCAGTACTTC.

The chain links TRBV27 to TRBJ1-3, with D possibly TRBD1 on 5 matching bases. This CDR3 is 14 amino acids long. The germline CDR1 and CDR2 sequences are MNHEY and SMNVEV (reference sequence). V lost 0 bases to trimming and J lost 8 bases, with 11 bases between them. The chain's CDR3 is CASSLSVGADTIYF. In nucleotides, the CDR3 is TGTGCCAGCAGTTTATCAGTTGGGGCTGACACCATATATTTT.

J is TRBJ1-1 and V is TRBV5-1, with 9 bases matching TRBD1. The V segment lost 3 bases and the J segment 6 bases; nucleotides outside the gene matches: 9. Germline CDR1 is SGHRS and CDR2 is YFSETQ. The CDR3 is 15 residues long. The CDR3 region is CASSSGDRVASEAFF. DNA for the CDR3: TGCGCCAGCAGCTCCGGGGACAGGGTAGCATCTGAAGCTTTCTTT.